Listed here are 7 T cell receptor beta chains from one sample, sequenced in a study of T cell changes during pregnancy in multiple sclerosis. Sequenced by immunoSEQ multiplex PCR; TCRdb stores in-frame clones only, minus some. The sample carries 30,000 to 40,000 clones, about 94% recorded once. The material was CD4+ T cells from peripheral blood mononuclear cells, obtained in the second trimester of pregnancy. All receptors come from a female donor with multiple sclerosis, enrolled in a pregnancy study.

This sequence joins TRBV2 and TRBJ1-1; 7 nucleotides line up with TRBD1. Per the germline V gene, CDR1 is SNHLY and CDR2 is FYNNEI. Trimming at V came to 6 bases and at J to 3 bases, leaving 7 bases not matched to a gene. This CDR3 has 14 amino acids. The CDR3 DNA sequence: TGTGCCAGCAGAGACAGGGTAGGGGACACTGAAGCTTTCTTT. Encoded protein: CASRDRVGDTEAFF.

The V gene is TRBV6-1, the J gene TRBJ2-3; D possibly corresponds to TRBD1 (6 bases). Germline loops: CDR1 MNHNS, CDR2 SASEGT. The CDR3 consists of 15 residues. V lost 6 bases, J lost 4 bases, and 17 bases lay in between. As DNA, the CDR3 is TGTGCCAGCAGCCCAGGGGATCTGCGGGCAGATACGCAGTATTTT. Translated, it gives CASSPGDLRADTQYF.

This clone came up once. This chain joins TRBV9 and TRBJ2-1; D may be TRBD2 (6 bases). Germline CDR1 and CDR2: SGDLS and YYNGEE. V lost 0 bases and J 5 bases, leaving 18 bases between the germline ends. This CDR3 is built from 17 residues. This CDR3 reads CASSVALSGVGDNEQFF. CDR3 bases: TGTGCCAGCAGCGTAGCTTTATCGGGGGTAGGAGACAATGAGCAGTTCTTC.

This clone is a singleton in its sample. The chain joins TRBV2 to TRBJ1-5, with a possible D match to TRBD1 (6 bases). Trimming took 5 bases from V and 0 from J, leaving 8 bases between them. The CDR3 sequence is 14 residues long. Germline lookup yields CDR1 SNHLY and CDR2 FYNNEI. The CDR3 nucleotides are TGTGCCAGCAGTCGGGACATTAGCAATCAGCCCCAGCATTTT. Translation: CASSRDISNQPQHF.

The chain has TRBV29-1 and TRBJ2-7; 9 bases map to TRBD1. Germline loops: CDR1 SQVTM, CDR2 ANQGSEA. The CDR3 length is 15 residues. J lost 6 bases, V lost 0 bases, and 9 bases had no gene match. CDR3 bases: TGCAGCGTTGAAGATCTAGGACAGGGGAACCGCGAGCAGTACTTC. This translates into CSVEDLGQGNREQYF.

This chain uses TRBV7-9 with TRBJ2-7, with D possibly TRBD2 on 5 matching bases. Trimming removed 3 bases from V and 0 bases from J, with 9 bases in between. From germline, CDR1 is SEHNR and CDR2 FQNEAQ (reference sequence). The CDR3 contains 14 residues. The CDR3 region has the DNA TGTGCCAGCAGCTTCCAAGGGAGCTCCTACGAGCAGTACTTC. Amino acid sequence: CASSFQGSSYEQYF.

DNA for the CDR3: TGTGCCAGCAGTTTGGGACAGGGAGCCAAAAACATTCAGTACTTC. Its translation: CASSLGQGAKNIQYF. The chain uses TRBV6-5 and TRBJ2-4; the match to TRBD1 covers 9 bases. Trimming cost V 4 bases and J 0 bases; bases outside gene matches: 1. The CDR3 runs 15 residues. Germline V gives CDR1 MNHEY, CDR2 SVGAGI.